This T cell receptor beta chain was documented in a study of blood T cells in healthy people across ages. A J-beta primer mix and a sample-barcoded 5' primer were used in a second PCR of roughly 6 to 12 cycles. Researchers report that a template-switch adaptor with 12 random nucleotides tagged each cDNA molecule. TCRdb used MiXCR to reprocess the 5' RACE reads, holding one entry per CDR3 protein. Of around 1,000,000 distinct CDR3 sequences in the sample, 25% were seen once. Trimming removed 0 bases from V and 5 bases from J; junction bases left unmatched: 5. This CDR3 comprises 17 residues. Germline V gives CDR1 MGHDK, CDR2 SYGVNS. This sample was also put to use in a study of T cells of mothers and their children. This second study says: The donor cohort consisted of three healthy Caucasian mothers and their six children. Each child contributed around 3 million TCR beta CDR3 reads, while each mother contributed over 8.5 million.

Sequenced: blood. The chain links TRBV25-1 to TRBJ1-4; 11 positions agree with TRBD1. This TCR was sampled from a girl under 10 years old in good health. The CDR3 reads CASSEYFGDRGNEKLFF. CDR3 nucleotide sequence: TGTGCCAGCAGTGAATACTTCGGGGACAGGGGGAATGAAAAACTGTTTTTT.